The rows below give T cell receptor beta chains drawn from one sample of a study of high-grade serous ovarian cancer treatment subgroups. Measured with immunoSEQ multiplex PCR; TCRdb has only the in-frame clones, and not every one. The table lists 18,000 or so clones, around 72% of them singletons. Sequencing was performed on tumor tissue. The receptor source for this set is a human donor with high-grade serous ovarian cancer. Each CDR3 is given with its conserved first and last residue. The D gene is left open where the match is weak. Size is omitted from some rows. Given values are once, few, many or a class for expanded clones.

TRBJ1-2,.,.,TRBV19,CASSVSYEGSPYGYTF,TGTGCCAGTAGTGTTTCCTATGAGGGAAGTCCTTATGGCTACACCTTC
TRBJ1-5,.,.,TRBV2,CASSESNQPQHF,TGTGCCAGCAGTGAGAGCAATCAGCCCCAGCATTTT
TRBJ2-7,TRBD2,.,TRBV14,CASSQLLAGAHEQYF,TGTGCCAGCAGCCAACTCCTAGCGGGAGCCCACGAGCAGTACTTC
TRBJ2-1,.,once,TRBV4-2,CASSQEGGSSYNEQFF,TGTGCCAGCAGCCAAGAAGGGGGTAGCTCCTACAATGAGCAGTTCTTC
TRBJ2-5,.,.,TRBV30,CAWSVSRGEETQYF,TGTGCCTGGAGTGTTTCCAGGGGCGAAGAGACCCAGTACTTC
TRBJ2-7,.,.,TRBV4-3,CASSQGNARNYEQYF,TGCGCCAGCAGCCAAGGGAATGCCCGGAACTACGAGCAGTACTTC
TRBJ2-1,.,.,TRBV9,CASSGGIGQVYNEQFF,TGTGCCAGCAGCGGAGGGATTGGGCAGGTCTATAATGAGCAGTTCTTC
TRBJ2-5,.,.,TRBV7-2,CASSAGTRRETQYF,TGTGCCAGCAGCGCCGGGACACGGCGAGAGACCCAGTACTTC
TRBJ1-6,TRBD1,.,TRBV6-5,CASRIQTGINSPLHF,TGTGCCAGCAGGATTCAGACAGGGATTAATTCACCCCTCCACTTT
TRBJ1-1,.,.,TRBV19,CASSYRANTEAFF,TGTGCCAGTAGCTACAGGGCGAACACTGAAGCTTTCTTT
TRBJ2-7,.,.,TRBV7-9,CASSPGAQREQYF,TGTGCCAGCAGCCCGGGGGCCCAGAGAGAGCAGTACTTC
TRBJ2-5,TRBD2,.,TRBV2,CASRPQSGSTTQYF,TGTGCCAGCAGGCCCCAGAGCGGGAGTACGACCCAGTACTTC
TRBJ2-2,.,.,TRBV5-1,CASSLGGGGAGELFF,TGCGCCAGCAGCTTGGGGGGAGGAGGAGCCGGGGAGCTGTTTTTT
TRBJ2-7,TRBD2,.,TRBV10-1,CANSGIWSYEQYF,TGCGCCAATAGCGGGATTTGGTCCTACGAGCAGTACTTC
TRBJ1-4,.,.,TRBV6-6,CASKDRANEKLFF,TGTGCCAGCAAAGACAGAGCTAATGAAAAACTGTTTTTT
TRBJ1-1,TRBD1,.,TRBV27,CASSPGQVTEAFF,TGTGCCAGCAGCCCTGGACAGGTCACTGAAGCTTTCTTT
TRBJ1-1,TRBD1,.,TRBV30,CAWSGSGGMNTEAFF,TGTGCCTGGAGTGGATCAGGGGGCATGAACACTGAAGCTTTCTTT
TRBJ2-7,.,.,TRBV19,CASSIDYRAYEQYF,TGTGCCAGTAGTATAGATTACAGAGCCTACGAGCAGTACTTC
TRBJ2-7,.,.,TRBV29-1,CSIGEGYEQYF,TGCAGCATTGGAGAGGGCTACGAGCAGTACTTC
TRBJ2-5,.,.,TRBV6-1,CASTSQGAIRETQYF,TGTGCCAGCACATCACAAGGGGCTATTCGGGAGACCCAGTACTTC
TRBJ1-2,.,.,TRBV30,CAWRGEGNYGYTF,TGTGCCTGGAGAGGTGAGGGGAACTATGGCTACACCTTC
TRBJ2-5,TRBD1,large,TRBV7-9,CASSLQGEETQYF,TGTGCCAGCAGCTTACAGGGGGAAGAGACCCAGTACTTC
TRBJ1-2,.,.,TRBV7-9,CASSPGTRGRVGGGYTF,TGTGCCAGCAGCCCCGGGACACGGGGGAGAGTGGGGGGTGGCTACACCTTC
TRBJ1-2,TRBD1,.,TRBV30,CAWQHRGNYGYTF,TGTGCCTGGCAACACAGGGGAAACTATGGCTACACCTTC
TRBJ1-1,.,.,TRBV18,CASSLGGIQNTEAFF,TGTGCCAGCTCACTTGGCGGGATACAGAACACTGAAGCTTTCTTT
TRBJ1-6,.,.,TRBV11-3,CASSLEGGLSPLHF,TGTGCCAGCAGCTTAGAAGGGGGGCTCTCACCCCTCCACTTT
TRBJ1-1,.,.,TRBV29-1,CSAMEGVSEAFF,TGCAGCGCAATGGAAGGGGTTTCTGAAGCTTTCTTT
TRBJ2-7,TRBD1,.,TRBV7-2,CASSPKTGATYEQYF,TGTGCCAGCAGCCCAAAGACAGGGGCAACCTACGAGCAGTACTTC
TRBJ1-1,TRBD1,few,TRBV5-1,CASSWGDREGTEAFF,TGCGCCAGCAGCTGGGGGGACAGGGAGGGGACTGAAGCTTTCTTT
TRBJ1-2,.,.,TRBV14,CASSYVPLQGATGYTF,TGTGCCAGCAGCTATGTACCTCTACAGGGTGCTACTGGCTACACCTTC
TRBJ1-3,.,few,TRBV29-1,CSVWTEDGNTIYF,TGCAGCGTTTGGACAGAGGACGGAAACACCATATATTTT
TRBJ1-5,.,.,TRBV13,CASSLGRVNQPQHF,TGTGCCAGCAGCTTAGGCAGAGTGAATCAGCCCCAGCATTTT